These T cell receptor beta chains were read from a single sample in a study of regulatory T cells in long-lasting Graves disease. TCRdb re-called the multiplex PCR reads through MiXCR, storing one row per CDR3 protein. The sample has about 470,000 distinct CDR3 sequences; 20% to 25% are singletons. Sequences were derived from peripheral blood mononuclear cells (PBMCs), sampled when the disease was refractory, from a patient treated with antithyroid drugs. The receptors stem from a female donor with Graves disease. The CDR3 runs from the conserved cysteine through the conserved F or W. The order of the fields is V gene, CDR3 length, J gene, CDR3 protein.

V: TRBV25-1
length: 15
J: TRBJ2-7
CDR3: CASSEVTGGTYEQYF

V: TRBV19
length: 12
J: TRBJ1-1
CDR3: CASSGVGHEAFF

V: TRBV11-3
length: 16
J: TRBJ2-2
CDR3: CASSSSGTGEAGELFF

V: TRBV6-9
length: 13
J: TRBJ1-6
CDR3: CASSYNADRTLHF

V: TRBV27
length: 15
J: TRBJ2-7
CDR3: CASSLLRQGGYEQYF

V: TRBV27
length: 14
J: TRBJ1-2
CDR3: CASGSVGANYGYTF

V: TRBV3-1
length: 13
J: TRBJ2-2
CDR3: CASSQAYLGELFF

V: TRBV7-9
length: 13
J: TRBJ2-5
CDR3: CASSNRGMETQYF

V: TRBV28
length: 14
J: TRBJ2-5
CDR3: CASSIAGGQETQYF

V: TRBV7-9
length: 14
J: TRBJ2-6
CDR3: CASSMGAGANVLTF

V: TRBV5-1
length: 13
J: TRBJ2-7
CDR3: CASSPGQGYERYF

V: TRBV6-1
length: 16
J: TRBJ1-3
CDR3: CASSQQWTGSGNTIYF

V: TRBV6-1
length: 15
J: TRBJ1-5
CDR3: CASSEGPSPDQPQHF

V: TRBV7-2
length: 14
J: TRBJ2-7
CDR3: CASSRTGNLYEQYF

V: TRBV20-1
length: 17
J: TRBJ2-3
CDR3: CSASGTGDSKGPDTQYF

V: TRBV20-1
length: 12
J: TRBJ1-2
CDR3: CSAGQGDYGYTF

V: TRBV3-1
length: 14
J: TRBJ2-5
CDR3: CASSQDGREETQYF

V: TRBV27
length: 10
J: TRBJ1-6
CDR3: CASSLSPLHF

V: TRBV20-1
length: 11
J: TRBJ2-7
CDR3: CSASDRREQYF

V: TRBV7-9
length: 15
J: TRBJ2-3
CDR3: CASSLAGGSTDTQYF

V: TRBV10-3
length: 19
J: TRBJ2-2
CDR3: CAISDHVDSGQTNTGELFF

V: TRBV28
length: 13
J: TRBJ2-7
CDR3: CASSTGGANEQYF

V: TRBV27
length: 15
J: TRBJ1-1
CDR3: CASSPSWGANTEAFF

V: TRBV28
length: 13
J: TRBJ1-6
CDR3: CASRGGNNSPLHF

V: TRBV6-1
length: 16
J: TRBJ1-4
CDR3: CASSFPRDSLNEKLFF

V: TRBV19
length: 15
J: TRBJ1-1
CDR3: CASKSSGQGTSEAFF

V: TRBV9
length: 17
J: TRBJ1-1
CDR3: CASSVAPNRRGNTEAFF

V: TRBV3-1
length: 15
J: TRBJ2-5
CDR3: CASNRPSGGQETQYF

V: TRBV28
length: 14
J: TRBJ2-7
CDR3: CASSLGRVGYEQYF

V: TRBV10-3
length: 15
J: TRBJ2-7
CDR3: CAISESTGGMGEQYF

V: TRBV19
length: 13
J: TRBJ2-4
CDR3: CASGLAGDEVQYF

V: TRBV20-1
length: 14
J: TRBJ2-5
CDR3: CSARDLLGRETQYF

V: TRBV20-1
length: 18
J: TRBJ2-1
CDR3: CSARTGLAGGSSYNEQFF

V: TRBV20-1
length: 15
J: TRBJ1-5
CDR3: CSATPGRGSNQPQHF

V: TRBV28
length: 19
J: TRBJ2-1
CDR3: CASSYSGGASGGRGNEQFF

V: TRBV2
length: 13
J: TRBJ2-3
CDR3: CASSDSSTDTQYF

V: TRBV28
length: 13
J: TRBJ1-5
CDR3: CASSLDRAEPQHF

V: TRBV6-1
length: 13
J: TRBJ1-1
CDR3: CASSQPFRVEAFF

V: TRBV5-1
length: 15
J: TRBJ2-7
CDR3: CASSPYTGTASEQYF

V: TRBV6-1
length: 15
J: TRBJ1-6
CDR3: CASRSQVGGVVPLHF

V: TRBV30
length: 13
J: TRBJ2-7
CDR3: CAWSPGGMHEQYF

V: TRBV27
length: 14
J: TRBJ2-7
CDR3: CASSLQFGAYEQYF

V: TRBV6-5
length: 11
J: TRBJ1-1
CDR3: CASSSGGEAFF

V: TRBV7-9
length: 15
J: TRBJ1-1
CDR3: CASSAEDTGLTEAFF

V: TRBV11-2
length: 15
J: TRBJ1-1
CDR3: CASSSPQRRGTEAFF

V: TRBV4-3
length: 16
J: TRBJ1-5
CDR3: CASSQHWTESNQPQHF

V: TRBV29-1
length: 14
J: TRBJ1-1
CDR3: CSVRGQGRGTEAFF

V: TRBV6-1
length: 14
J: TRBJ1-5
CDR3: CASSAGSPGQPQHF